The next 14 T cell receptor beta chains were all read from a single sample in a study of shared clonotypes between healthy human individuals. Here immunoSEQ multiplex PCR was the method, and the copy in TCRdb shows in-frame clones only, minus some. The table includes about 2.3 million clones, over 90% detected once. Sequencing was performed on naive CD4+ T cells from PBMCs. Sample subset: CD45RA+ positively selected. Every receptor here comes from a man younger than 30 in good health. Some clones in this sample may be carry-over from other donors' samples.

The genes are TRBV27 and TRBJ1-1; 7 bases align to TRBD1. The CDR3 length is 18 residues. The V gene's germline CDR1 is MNHEY and CDR2 SMNVEV (reference sequence). After removal of 6 bases from V and 0 bases from J, the junction contained 16 bases not matched to a gene. This CDR3 is CASSRRLSQGGMNTEAFF. The CDR3 nucleotides read TGTGCCAGCAGCCGCCGGTTGAGTCAGGGGGGCATGAACACTGAAGCTTTCTTT.

The V call is TRBV7-6, the J call TRBJ1-5; D gene unclear. The CDR3 consists of 13 residues. Between the trimmed V and J ends, which lost 2 bases and 11 bases, there was a span of 13 bases. The germline CDR1 and CDR2 sequences are SGHVS and FNYEAQ. The CDR3 reads CASSLPGEVTQHF. The CDR3 nucleotides are TGTGCCAGCAGCTTACCGGGAGAGGTCACCCAGCATTTT.

The sample holds a few counts of this clone. This rearrangement joins TRBV11-3 to TRBJ1-5; 9 nucleotides align to TRBD1. The V gene end was trimmed by 6 bases and the J gene end by 0 bases; junction bases not matched to a gene: 6. The CDR3 is 16 residues long. The germline CDR1 and CDR2 sequences are SGHNT and YENEEA. The CDR3 here is CASSRWTGDSNQPQHF. Written as DNA, the CDR3 is TGTGCCAGCAGTCGGTGGACAGGGGATAGCAATCAGCCCCAGCATTTT.

The chain has TRBV7-2 and TRBJ2-1, with TRBD1 matching 7 bases. Germline V gene lookup returns CDR1 SGHTA and CDR2 FQGNSA. The CDR3 is made up of 15 amino acids. The V and J ends lost 3 bases and 0 bases, in that order; junction bases with no gene match: 2. The CDR3 region is CASSFDRDSYNEQFF. CDR3 nucleotide sequence: TGTGCCAGCAGCTTTGACAGGGACTCCTACAATGAGCAGTTCTTC.

This chain uses TRBV11-2 with TRBJ2-7; 10 nucleotides match TRBD1. This CDR3 has 15 residues. The V segment lost 4 bases and the J segment 6 bases; nucleotides outside the gene matches: 9. Germline V gene sequence: CDR1 SGHAT, CDR2 FQNNGV. This CDR3 reads CASSSLRGQGIEQYF. The CDR3 DNA sequence: TGTGCCAGCAGCTCCCTACGGGGACAGGGGATCGAGCAGTACTTC.

This sequence joins TRBV28 and TRBJ2-1; 8 nucleotides agree with TRBD2. In germline, CDR1 is MDHEN, CDR2 SYDVKM. The V gene end was trimmed by 7 bases and the J gene end by 0 bases; junction bases not matched to a gene: 2. CDR3 length equals 14 residues. The CDR3 loop reads CASTGGTSYNEQFF. The CDR3, as DNA: TGTGCCAGCACGGGGGGGACCTCCTACAATGAGCAGTTCTTC.

This clone was seen once. The J gene is TRBJ1-1, the V gene TRBV7-6; no definite D call. Germline values: CDR1 SGHVS, CDR2 FNYEAQ. CDR3 length equals 12 residues. Trimming pared 1 base from V and 10 bases from J, leaving 10 bases between. The CDR3 loop reads CASSLGSGTAFF. In DNA, the CDR3 is TGTGCCAGCAGCTTAGGTTCGGGTACAGCTTTCTTT.

This chain joins TRBV7-8 and TRBJ1-1; no definite D call. The CDR3 consists of 18 residues. Per germline, CDR1 SGHVS and CDR2 FQNEAQ. The V end lost 1 base, the J end lost 0 bases, and 18 bases lay between the germline ends. CDR3 protein: CASSLVPGPYSMNTEAFF. The CDR3, as DNA: TGTGCCAGCAGCTTAGTCCCCGGACCGTATTCGATGAACACTGAAGCTTTCTTT.

This clone has only a few counts. This chain uses TRBV7-8 with TRBJ2-3; 9 nucleotides line up with TRBD2. The V and J ends lost 5 bases and 4 bases, in that order; junction bases with no gene match: 13. From germline, CDR1 is SGHVS and CDR2 FQNEAQ. The CDR3 loop spans 17 amino acids. The CDR3 spells CASSPARAGGRPDTQYF. As DNA, the CDR3 is TGTGCCAGCAGCCCGGCTAGGGCGGGAGGGCGACCAGATACGCAGTATTTT.

The rearrangement joins TRBV19 to TRBJ2-7, with 15 bases identical to TRBD2. The CDR3 runs 16 residues. Germline V lookup: CDR1 LNHDA, CDR2 SQIVND (reference sequence). Trimming cost V 2 bases and J 12 bases; bases outside gene matches: 11. Here the CDR3 reads CASSITFGLAGGQWYF. The CDR3 coding sequence is TGTGCCAGTAGTATAACCTTTGGACTAGCGGGAGGGCAGTGGTACTTC.

The chain has TRBV15 and TRBJ2-7; no clear D gene. The germline V gene has CDR1 LNHNV and CDR2 YYDKDF (reference sequence). The V end lost 5 bases, the J end lost 3 bases, and 5 bases lay between the germline ends. This CDR3 contains 11 residues. CDR3 nucleotides: TGTGCCACCAGCGGATTCTACGAGCAGTACTTC. It yields the protein CATSGFYEQYF.

V and J are TRBV7-3 and TRBJ2-6, with 7 bases aligning to TRBD2. This CDR3 has 16 residues. The J segment lost 4 bases and the V segment lost 4 bases, leaving 7 bases of the junction unmatched. Germline-derived CDR1 and CDR2 are SGHTA and FQGTGA. DNA for the CDR3: TGTGCCAGCAGCTCCCAGGGAGGGCTAGGGGCCAACGTCCTGACTTTC. Translated, it gives CASSSQGGLGANVLTF.

V is TRBV18 and J is TRBJ1-5; no reliable D call. Germline V lookup: CDR1 KGHSH, CDR2 LQKENI. The CDR3 contains 15 residues. V dropped 6 bases and J dropped 9 bases, with 21 bases sitting between them. The CDR3 nucleotides read TGTGCCAGCTCTCCGACCGCAGTACCTGAGGGGCCCCAGCATTTT. Its translation is CASSPTAVPEGPQHF.

The chain recombines TRBV7-2 with TRBJ1-5; D gene uncertain. Trimming pared 0 bases from V and 7 bases from J, leaving 13 bases between. Germline V gene data show CDR1 as SGHTA and CDR2 as FQGNSA. The CDR3 has 15 amino acids. This CDR3 is CASSLAAGQGQPQHF. CDR3 DNA: TGTGCCAGCAGCTTAGCCGCTGGGCAAGGGCAGCCCCAGCATTTT.